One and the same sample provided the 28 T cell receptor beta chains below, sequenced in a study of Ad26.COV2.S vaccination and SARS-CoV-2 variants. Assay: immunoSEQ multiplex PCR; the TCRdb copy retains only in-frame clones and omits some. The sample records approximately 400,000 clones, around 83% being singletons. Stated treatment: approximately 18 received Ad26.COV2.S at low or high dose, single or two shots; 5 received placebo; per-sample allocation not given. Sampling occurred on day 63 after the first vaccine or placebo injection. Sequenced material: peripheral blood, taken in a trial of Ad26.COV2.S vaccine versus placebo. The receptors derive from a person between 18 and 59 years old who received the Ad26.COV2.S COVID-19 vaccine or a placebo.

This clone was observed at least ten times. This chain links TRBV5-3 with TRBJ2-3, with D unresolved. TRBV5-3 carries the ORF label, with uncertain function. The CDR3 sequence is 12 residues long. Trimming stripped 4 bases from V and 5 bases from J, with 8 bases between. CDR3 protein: CARSPSIDTQYF. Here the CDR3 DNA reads TGTGCCAGAAGCCCTTCTATAGATACGCAGTATTTT.

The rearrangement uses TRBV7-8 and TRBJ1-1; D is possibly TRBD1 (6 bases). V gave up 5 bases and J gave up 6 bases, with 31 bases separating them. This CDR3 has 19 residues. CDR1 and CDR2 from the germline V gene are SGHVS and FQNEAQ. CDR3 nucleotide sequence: TGTGCCAGCAGCACACAGGGACCGAGGGAGGGGGTGGATCGATCTGAAGCTTTCTTT. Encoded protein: CASSTQGPREGVDRSEAFF.

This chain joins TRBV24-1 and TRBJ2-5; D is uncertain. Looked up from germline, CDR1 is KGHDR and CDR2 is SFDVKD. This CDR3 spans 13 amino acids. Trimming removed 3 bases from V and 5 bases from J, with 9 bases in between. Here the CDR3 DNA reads TGTGCCACCAGTGATGACGGACCGGAGACCCAGTACTTC. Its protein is CATSDDGPETQYF.

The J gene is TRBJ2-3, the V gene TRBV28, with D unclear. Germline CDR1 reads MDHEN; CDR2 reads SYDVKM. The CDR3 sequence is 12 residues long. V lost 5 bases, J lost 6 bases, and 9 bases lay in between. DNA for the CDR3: TGTGCCAGCAGTGACACATGGGATACGCAGTATTTT. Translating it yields CASSDTWDTQYF.

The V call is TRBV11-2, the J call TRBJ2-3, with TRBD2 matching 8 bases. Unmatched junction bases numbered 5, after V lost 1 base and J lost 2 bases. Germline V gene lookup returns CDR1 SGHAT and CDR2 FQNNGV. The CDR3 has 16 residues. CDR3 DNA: TGTGCCAGCAGCTTAGTACCGGGACTAGTCACAGATACGCAGTATTTT. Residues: CASSLVPGLVTDTQYF.

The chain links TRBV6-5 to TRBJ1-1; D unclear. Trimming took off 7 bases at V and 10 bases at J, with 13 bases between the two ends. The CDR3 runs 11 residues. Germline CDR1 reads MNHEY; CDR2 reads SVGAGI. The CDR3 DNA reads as TGTGCCAGCAACGAAGACCGGGGAGCTTTCTTT. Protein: CASNEDRGAFF.

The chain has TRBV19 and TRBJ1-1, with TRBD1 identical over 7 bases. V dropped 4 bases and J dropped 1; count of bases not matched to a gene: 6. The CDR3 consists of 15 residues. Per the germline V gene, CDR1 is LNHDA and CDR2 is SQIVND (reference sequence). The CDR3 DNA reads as TGTGCCAGTAGTACTTGGACAGGCACGAACACTGAAGCTTTCTTT. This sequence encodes CASSTWTGTNTEAFF.

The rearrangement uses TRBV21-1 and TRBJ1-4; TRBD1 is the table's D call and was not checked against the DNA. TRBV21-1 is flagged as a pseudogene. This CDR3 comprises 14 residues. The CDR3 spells CASSQGPPYEKLFF. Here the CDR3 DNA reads TGTGCCAGCAGCCAGGGTCCCCCGTATGAAAAACTGTTTTTT.

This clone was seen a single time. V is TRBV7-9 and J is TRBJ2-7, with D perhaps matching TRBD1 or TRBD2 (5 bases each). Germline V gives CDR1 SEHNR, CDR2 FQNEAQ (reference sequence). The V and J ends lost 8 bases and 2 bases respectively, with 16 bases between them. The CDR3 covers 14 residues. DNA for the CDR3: TGTGCCAGCTGTCCCGGGACCGAAACCTACGAGCAGTACTTC. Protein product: CASCPGTETYEQYF.

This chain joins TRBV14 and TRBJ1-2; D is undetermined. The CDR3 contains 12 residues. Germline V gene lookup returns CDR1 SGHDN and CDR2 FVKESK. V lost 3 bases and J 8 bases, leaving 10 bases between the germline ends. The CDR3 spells CASSHTRSGYTF. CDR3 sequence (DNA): TGTGCCAGCAGCCATACCCGGTCAGGCTACACCTTC.

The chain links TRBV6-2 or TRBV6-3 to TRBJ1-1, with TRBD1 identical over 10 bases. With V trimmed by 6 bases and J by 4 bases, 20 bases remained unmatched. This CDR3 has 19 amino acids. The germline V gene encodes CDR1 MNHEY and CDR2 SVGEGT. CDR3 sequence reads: CASSNPGPGQGFSFTEAFF. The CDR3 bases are TGTGCCAGCAGCAACCCAGGACCGGGACAGGGGTTTAGTTTCACTGAAGCTTTCTTT.

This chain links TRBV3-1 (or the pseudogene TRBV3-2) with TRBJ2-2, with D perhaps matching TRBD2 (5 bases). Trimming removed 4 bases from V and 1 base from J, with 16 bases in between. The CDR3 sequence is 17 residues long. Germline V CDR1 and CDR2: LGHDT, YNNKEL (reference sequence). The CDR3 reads CASSRVPEAENTGELFF. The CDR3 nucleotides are TGTGCCAGCAGCCGCGTCCCGGAGGCCGAGAACACCGGGGAGCTGTTTTTT.

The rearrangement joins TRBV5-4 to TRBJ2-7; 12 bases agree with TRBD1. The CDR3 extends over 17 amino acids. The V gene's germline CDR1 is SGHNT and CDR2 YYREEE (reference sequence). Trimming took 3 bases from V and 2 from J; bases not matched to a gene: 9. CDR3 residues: CASSSSSGTGGPYEQYF. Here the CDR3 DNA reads TGTGCCAGCAGCTCTTCCTCCGGGACAGGGGGCCCCTACGAGCAGTACTTC.

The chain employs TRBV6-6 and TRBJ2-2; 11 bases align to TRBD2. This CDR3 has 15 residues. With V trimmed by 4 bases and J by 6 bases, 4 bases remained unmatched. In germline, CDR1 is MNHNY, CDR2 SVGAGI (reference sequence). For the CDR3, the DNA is TGTGCCAGCAGTTCAATAGCGGGAGGGGCCGGGGAGCTGTTTTTT. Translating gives CASSSIAGGAGELFF.

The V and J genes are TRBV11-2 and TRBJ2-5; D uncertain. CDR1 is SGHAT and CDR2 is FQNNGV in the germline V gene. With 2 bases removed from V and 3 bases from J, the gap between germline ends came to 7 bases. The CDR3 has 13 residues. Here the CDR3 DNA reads TGTGCCAGCAGCTTAACGTGGGAAGAGACCCAGTACTTC. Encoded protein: CASSLTWEETQYF.

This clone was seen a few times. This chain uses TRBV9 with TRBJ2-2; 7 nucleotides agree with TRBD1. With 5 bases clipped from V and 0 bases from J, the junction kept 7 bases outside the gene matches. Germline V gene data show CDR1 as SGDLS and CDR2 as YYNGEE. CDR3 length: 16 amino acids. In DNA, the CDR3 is TGTGCCAGCAGTGACAGGGCAGCCCCGAACACCGGGGAGCTGTTTTTT. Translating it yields CASSDRAAPNTGELFF. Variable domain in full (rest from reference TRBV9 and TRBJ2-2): DSGVTQTPKHLITATGQRVTLRCSPRSGDLSVYWYQQSLDQGLQFLIQYYNGEERAKGNILERFSAQQFPDLHSELNLSSLELGDSALYFCASSDRAAPNTGELFFGEGSRLTVL.

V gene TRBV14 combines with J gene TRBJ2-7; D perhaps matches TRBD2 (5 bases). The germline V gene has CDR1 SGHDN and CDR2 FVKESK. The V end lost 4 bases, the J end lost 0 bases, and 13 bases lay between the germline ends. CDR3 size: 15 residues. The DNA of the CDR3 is TGTGCCAGCAGCCGGAGGTCAGAGTTCTCCTACGAGCAGTACTTC. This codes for CASSRRSEFSYEQYF. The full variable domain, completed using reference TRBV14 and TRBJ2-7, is EAGVTQFPSHSVIEKGQTVTLRCDPISGHDNLYWYRRVMGKEIKFLLHFVKESKQDESGMPNNRFLAERTGGTYSTLKVQPAELEDSGVYFCASSRRSEFSYEQYFGPGTRLTVT.

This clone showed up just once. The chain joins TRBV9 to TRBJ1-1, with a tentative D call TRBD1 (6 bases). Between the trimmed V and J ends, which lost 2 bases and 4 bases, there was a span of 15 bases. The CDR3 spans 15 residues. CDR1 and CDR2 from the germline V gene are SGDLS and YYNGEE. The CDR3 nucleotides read TGTGCCAGCAGCGTTGACTTCCGGGACACCACTGAAGCTTTCTTT. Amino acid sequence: CASSVDFRDTTEAFF.

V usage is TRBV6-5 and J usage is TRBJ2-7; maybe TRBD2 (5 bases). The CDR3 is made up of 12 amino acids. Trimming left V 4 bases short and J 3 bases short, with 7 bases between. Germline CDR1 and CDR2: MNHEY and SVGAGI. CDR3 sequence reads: CASSWEFYEQYF. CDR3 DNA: TGTGCCAGCAGTTGGGAGTTCTACGAGCAGTACTTC.

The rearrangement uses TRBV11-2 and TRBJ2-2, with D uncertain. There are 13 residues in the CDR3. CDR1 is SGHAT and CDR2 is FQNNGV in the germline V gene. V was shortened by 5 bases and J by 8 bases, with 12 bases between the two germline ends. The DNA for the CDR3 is TGTGCCAGCAGCCCATTTGGACCGGGGGAGCTGTTTTTT. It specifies CASSPFGPGELFF.

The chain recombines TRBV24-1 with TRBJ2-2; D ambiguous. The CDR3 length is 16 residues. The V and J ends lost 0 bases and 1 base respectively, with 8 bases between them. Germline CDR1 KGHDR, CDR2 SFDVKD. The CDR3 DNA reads TGTGCCACCAGTGATTTGTATGGGCAGAACACCGGGGAGCTGTTTTTT. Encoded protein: CATSDLYGQNTGELFF.

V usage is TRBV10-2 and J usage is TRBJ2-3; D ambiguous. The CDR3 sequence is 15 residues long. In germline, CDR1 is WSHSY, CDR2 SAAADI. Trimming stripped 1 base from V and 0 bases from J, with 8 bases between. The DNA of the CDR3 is TGCGCCAGCAGTGAGTGGTTAGTTAGCACAGATACGCAGTATTTT. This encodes CASSEWLVSTDTQYF.

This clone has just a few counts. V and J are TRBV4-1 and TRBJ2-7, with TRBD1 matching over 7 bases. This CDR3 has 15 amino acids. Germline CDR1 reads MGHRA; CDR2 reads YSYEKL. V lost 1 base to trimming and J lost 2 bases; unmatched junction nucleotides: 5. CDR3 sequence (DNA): TGCGCCAGCAGCCAAGCTACGGGACAGACCTACGAGCAGTACTTC. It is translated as CASSQATGQTYEQYF.

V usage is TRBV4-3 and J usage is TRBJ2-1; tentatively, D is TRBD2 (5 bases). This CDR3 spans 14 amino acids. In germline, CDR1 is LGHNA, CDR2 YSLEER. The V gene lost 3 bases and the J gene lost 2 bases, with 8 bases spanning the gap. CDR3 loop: CASSHSGTYNEQFF. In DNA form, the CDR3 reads TGCGCCAGCAGCCATTCGGGGACCTACAATGAGCAGTTCTTC.

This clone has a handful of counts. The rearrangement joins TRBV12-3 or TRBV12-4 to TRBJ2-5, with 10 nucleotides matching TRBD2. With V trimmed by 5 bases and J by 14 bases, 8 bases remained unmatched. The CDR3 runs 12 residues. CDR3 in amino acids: CASSLSGGGFYF. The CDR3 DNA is TGTGCCAGCAGTCTAAGCGGGGGGGGTTTTTACTTC.

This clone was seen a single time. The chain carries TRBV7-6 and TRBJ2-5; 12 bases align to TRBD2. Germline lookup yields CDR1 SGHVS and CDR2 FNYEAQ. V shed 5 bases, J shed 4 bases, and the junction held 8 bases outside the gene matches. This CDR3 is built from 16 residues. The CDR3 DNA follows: TGTGCCAGCAGCGCCAGACTAGCGGGAGCAGGAGAGACCCAGTACTTC. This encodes CASSARLAGAGETQYF. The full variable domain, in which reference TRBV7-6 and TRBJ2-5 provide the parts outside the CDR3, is GAGVSQSPRYKVTKRGQDVALRCDPISGHVSLYWYRQALGQGPEFLTYFNYEAQQDKSGLPNDRFSAERPEGSISTLTIQRTEQRDSAMYRCASSARLAGAGETQYFGPGTRLLVL.

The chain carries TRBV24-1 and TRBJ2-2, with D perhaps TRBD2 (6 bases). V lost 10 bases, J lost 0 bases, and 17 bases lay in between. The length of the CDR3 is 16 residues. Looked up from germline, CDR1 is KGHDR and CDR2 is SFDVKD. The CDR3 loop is CATASGDGPNTGELFF. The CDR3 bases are TGTGCCACGGCCTCGGGGGACGGTCCGAACACCGGGGAGCTGTTTTTT.

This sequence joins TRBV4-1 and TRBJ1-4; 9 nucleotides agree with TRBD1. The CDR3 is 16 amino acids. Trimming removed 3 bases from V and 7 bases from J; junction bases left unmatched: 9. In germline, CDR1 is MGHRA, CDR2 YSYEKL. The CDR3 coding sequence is TGCGCCAGCAGCCATGGGGGACAGGGCGGCCGTGAAAAACTGTTTTTT. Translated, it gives CASSHGGQGGREKLFF.